This T cell receptor beta chain was observed in a study of cytomegalovirus exposure and HLA in healthy donors. Germline V gives CDR1 SGDLS, CDR2 YYNGEE. Trimming left V 0 bases short and J 6 bases short, with 9 bases between. The CDR3 has 14 residues. Regarding the study as a whole: HLA alleles were associated with 18,000 or so TCR beta sequences in a later analysis at 0.05 false discovery rate. Per published reports, the classifier diagnosed cytomegalovirus status with high specificity and sensitivity. TCR beta sequences reportedly predicted the HLA-A and HLA-B alleles of most subjects accurately.

The PCR ran on 60 Vbeta and 13 Jbeta primers. Data came from immunoSEQ multiplex PCR; TCRdb stores just in-frame clones and leaves some out. The table has roughly 84,000 clones, around 82% seen once. Regarding this clone: Its target is unknown.

The J gene is TRBJ2-2, the V gene TRBV9, with D possibly matching TRBD2 (6 bases). The receptor was isolated from a man aged 45-60 years in good health and CMV-seronegative. The sequenced material came from PBMCs. CDR3 sequence (DNA): TGTGCCAGCAGCGTAGCATCGGGGGCCGGGGAGCTGTTTTTT. It yields the protein CASSVASGAGELFF.